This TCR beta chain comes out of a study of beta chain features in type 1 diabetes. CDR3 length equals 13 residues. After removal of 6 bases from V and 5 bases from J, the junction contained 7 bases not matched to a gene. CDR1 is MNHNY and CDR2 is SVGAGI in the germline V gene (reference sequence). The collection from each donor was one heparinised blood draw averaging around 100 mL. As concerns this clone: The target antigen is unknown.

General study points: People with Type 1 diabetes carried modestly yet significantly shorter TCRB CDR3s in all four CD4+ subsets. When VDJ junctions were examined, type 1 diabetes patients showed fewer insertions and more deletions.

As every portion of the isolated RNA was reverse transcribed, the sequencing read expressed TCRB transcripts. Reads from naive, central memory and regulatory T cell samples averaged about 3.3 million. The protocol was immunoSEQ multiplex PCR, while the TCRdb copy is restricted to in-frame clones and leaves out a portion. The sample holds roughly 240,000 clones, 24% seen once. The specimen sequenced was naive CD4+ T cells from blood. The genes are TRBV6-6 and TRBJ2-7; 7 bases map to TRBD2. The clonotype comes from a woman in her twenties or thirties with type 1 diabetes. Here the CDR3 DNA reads TGTGCCAGCAGCCCCGGGCGGGAGCACGAGCAGTACTTC. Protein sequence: CASSPGREHEQYF.